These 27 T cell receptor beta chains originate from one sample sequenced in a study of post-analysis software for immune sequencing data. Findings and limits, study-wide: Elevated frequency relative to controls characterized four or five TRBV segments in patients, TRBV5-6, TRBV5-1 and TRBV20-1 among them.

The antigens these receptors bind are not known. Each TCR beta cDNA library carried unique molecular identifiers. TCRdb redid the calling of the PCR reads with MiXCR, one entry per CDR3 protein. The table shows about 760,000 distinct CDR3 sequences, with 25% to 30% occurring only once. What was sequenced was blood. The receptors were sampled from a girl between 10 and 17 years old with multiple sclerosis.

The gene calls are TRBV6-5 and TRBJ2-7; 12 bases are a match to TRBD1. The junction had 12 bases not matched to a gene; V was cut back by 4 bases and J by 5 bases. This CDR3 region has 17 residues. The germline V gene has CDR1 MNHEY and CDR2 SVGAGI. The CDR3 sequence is CASSSPGTGGMGNEQYF. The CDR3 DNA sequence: TGTGCCAGCAGTTCTCCCGGGACAGGGGGCATGGGCAACGAGCAGTACTTC.

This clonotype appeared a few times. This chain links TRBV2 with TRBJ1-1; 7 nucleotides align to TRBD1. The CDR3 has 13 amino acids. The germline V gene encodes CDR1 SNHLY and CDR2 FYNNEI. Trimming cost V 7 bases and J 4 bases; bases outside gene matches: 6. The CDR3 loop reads CASTGDSLTEAFF. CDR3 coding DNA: TGTGCCAGCACCGGGGACAGCCTCACTGAAGCTTTCTTT.

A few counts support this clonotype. The chain's CDR3 is CASSYSSLPRADQPQHF. CDR3 sequence (DNA): TGTGCCAGCAGTTACTCGTCTCTCCCCAGAGCCGATCAGCCCCAGCATTTT. The rearrangement uses TRBV6-6 and TRBJ1-5; D remains ambiguous. The CDR3 extends over 17 amino acids. V lost 0 bases to trimming and J lost 5 bases, with 17 bases between them. The germline CDR1 and CDR2 sequences are MNHNY and SVGAGI (reference sequence).

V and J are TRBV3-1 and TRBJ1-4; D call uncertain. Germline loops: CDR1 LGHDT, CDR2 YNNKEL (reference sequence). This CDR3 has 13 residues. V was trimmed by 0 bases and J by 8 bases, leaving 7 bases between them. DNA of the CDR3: TGTGCCAGCAGCCAAGAGGGTATGGAAAAACTGTTTTTT. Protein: CASSQEGMEKLFF. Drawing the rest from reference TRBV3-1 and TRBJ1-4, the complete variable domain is DTAVSQTPKYLVTQMGNDKSIKCEQNLGHDTMYWYKQDSKKFLKIMFSYNNKELIINETVPNRFSPKSPDKAHLNLHINSLELGDSAVYFCASSQEGMEKLFFGSGTQLSVL.

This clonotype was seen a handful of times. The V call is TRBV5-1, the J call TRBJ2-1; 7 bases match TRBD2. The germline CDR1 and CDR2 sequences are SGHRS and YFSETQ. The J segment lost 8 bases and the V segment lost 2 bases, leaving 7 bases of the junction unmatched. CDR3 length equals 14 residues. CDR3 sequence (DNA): TGCGCCAGCAGCTTAGCGACTAGCATGGATGAGCAGTTCTTC. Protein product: CASSLATSMDEQFF. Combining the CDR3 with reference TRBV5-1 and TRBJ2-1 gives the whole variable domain KAGVTQTPRYLIKTRGQQVTLSCSPISGHRSVSWYQQTPGQGLQFLFEYFSETQRNKGNFPGRFSGRQFSNSRSEMNVSTLELGDSALYLCASSLATSMDEQFFGPGTRLTVL.

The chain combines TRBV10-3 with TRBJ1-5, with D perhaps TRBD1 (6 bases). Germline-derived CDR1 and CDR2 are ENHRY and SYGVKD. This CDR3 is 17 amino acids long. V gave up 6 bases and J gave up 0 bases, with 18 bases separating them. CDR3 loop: CAISEVGTGYSNQPQHF. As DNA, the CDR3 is TGTGCCATCAGCGAAGTTGGAACAGGGTATAGCAATCAGCCCCAGCATTTT.

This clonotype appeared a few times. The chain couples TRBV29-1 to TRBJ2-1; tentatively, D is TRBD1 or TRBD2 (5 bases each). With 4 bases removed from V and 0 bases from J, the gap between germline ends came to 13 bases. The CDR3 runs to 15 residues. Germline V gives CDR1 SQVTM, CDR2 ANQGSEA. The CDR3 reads CSVAGQEYSYNEQFF. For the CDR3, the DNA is TGCAGCGTTGCGGGGCAGGAATACTCCTACAATGAGCAGTTCTTC.

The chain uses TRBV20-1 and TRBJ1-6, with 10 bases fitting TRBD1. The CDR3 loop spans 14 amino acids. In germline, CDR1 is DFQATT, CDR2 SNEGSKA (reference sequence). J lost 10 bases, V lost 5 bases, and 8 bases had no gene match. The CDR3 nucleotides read TGCAGTGCTCCGGACAGGGGGTTGGAGTCACCCCTCCACTTT. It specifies CSAPDRGLESPLHF.

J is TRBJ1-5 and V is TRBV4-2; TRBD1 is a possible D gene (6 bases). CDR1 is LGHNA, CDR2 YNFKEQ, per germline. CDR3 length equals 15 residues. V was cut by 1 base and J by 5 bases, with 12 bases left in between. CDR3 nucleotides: TGTGCCAGCAGCCAAGGATGGGGGGCGGATCAGCCCCAGCATTTT. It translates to CASSQGWGADQPQHF.

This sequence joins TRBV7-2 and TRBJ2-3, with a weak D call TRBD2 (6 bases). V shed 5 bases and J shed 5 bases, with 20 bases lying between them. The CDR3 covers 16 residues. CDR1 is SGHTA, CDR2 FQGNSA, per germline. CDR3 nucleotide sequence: TGTGCCAGCAGCCCCCGGCCGGGACTGGGGAAAGATACGCAGTATTTT. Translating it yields CASSPRPGLGKDTQYF.

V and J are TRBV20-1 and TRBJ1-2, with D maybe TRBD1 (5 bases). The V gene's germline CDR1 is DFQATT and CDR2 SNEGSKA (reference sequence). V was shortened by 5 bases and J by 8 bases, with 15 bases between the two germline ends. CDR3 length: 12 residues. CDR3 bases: TGCAGTGCTTCGACCGGGGCGCTAGGCTACACCTTC. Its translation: CSASTGALGYTF.

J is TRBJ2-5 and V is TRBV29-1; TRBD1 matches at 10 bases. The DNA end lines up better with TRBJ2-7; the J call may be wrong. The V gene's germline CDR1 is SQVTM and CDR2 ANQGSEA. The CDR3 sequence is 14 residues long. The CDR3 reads CSVVPGTGAYEQYF. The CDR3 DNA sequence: TGCAGCGTTGTCCCCGGGACAGGGGCCTACGAGCAGTACTTC.

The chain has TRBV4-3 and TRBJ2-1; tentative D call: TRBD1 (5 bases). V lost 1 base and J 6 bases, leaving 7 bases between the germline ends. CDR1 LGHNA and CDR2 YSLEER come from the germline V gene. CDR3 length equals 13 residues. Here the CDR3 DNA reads TGCGCCAGCAGCCAAGGACAGCTCAATGAGCAGTTCTTC. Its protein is CASSQGQLNEQFF.

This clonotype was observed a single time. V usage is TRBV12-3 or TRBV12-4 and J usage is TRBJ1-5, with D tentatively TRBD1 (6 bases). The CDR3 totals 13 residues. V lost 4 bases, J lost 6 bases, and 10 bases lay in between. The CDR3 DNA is TGTGCCAGCAGTTGGACAGCTATTCAGCCCCAGCATTTT. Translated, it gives CASSWTAIQPQHF.

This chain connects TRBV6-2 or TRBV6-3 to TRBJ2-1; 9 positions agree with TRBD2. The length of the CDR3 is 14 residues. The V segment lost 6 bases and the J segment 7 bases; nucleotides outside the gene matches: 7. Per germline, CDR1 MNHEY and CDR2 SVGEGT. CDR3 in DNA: TGTGCCAGCAGACAGGGACTAGCTTGGAATGAGCAGTTCTTC. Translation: CASRQGLAWNEQFF.

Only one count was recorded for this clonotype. The CDR3 nucleotides are TGTGCCAGCAGCCCACCCAGGGGCTATAACATTCGGTACTTC. Protein: CASSPPRGYNIRYF. The V and J genes are TRBV28 and TRBJ2-7, with D tentatively TRBD1 (6 bases). Deletions cut 6 bases from V and 12 bases from J, with 24 bases between. Germline loops: CDR1 MDHEN, CDR2 SYDVKM. This CDR3 has 14 amino acids.

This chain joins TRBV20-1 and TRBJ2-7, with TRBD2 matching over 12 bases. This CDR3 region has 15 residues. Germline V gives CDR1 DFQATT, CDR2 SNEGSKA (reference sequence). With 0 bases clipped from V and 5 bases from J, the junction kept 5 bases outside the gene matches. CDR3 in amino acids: CSARDARLAGDEQYF. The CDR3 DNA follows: TGCAGTGCTAGAGATGCGAGACTAGCGGGAGACGAGCAGTACTTC.

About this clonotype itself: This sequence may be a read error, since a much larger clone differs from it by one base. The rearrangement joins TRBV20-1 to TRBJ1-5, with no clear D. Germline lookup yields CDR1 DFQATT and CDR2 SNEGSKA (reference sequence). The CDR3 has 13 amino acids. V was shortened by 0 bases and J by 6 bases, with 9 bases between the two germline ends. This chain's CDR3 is CSARDRCVQPQHF. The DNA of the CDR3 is TGCAGTGCTAGAGATCGGTGCGTTCAGCCCCAGCATTTT.

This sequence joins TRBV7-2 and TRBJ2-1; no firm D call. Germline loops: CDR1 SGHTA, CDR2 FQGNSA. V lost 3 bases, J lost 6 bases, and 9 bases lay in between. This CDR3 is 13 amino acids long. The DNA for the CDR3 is TGTGCCAGCAGCTTTAAACCCTCCAATGAGCAGTTCTTC. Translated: CASSFKPSNEQFF. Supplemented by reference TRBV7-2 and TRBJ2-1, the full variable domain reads GAGVSQSPSNKVTEKGKDVELRCDPISGHTALYWYRQSLGQGLEFLIYFQGNSAPDKSGLPSDRFSAERTGGSVSTLTIQRTQQEDSAVYLCASSFKPSNEQFFGPGTRLTVL.

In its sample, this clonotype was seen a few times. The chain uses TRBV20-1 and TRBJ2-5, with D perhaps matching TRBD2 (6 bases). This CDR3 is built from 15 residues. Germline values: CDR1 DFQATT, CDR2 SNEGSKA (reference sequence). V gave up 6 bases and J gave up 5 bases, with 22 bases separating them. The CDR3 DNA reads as TGCAGTGCCAAGACACCGGGGACTTTAGTGGAGACCCAGTACTTC. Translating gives CSAKTPGTLVETQYF.

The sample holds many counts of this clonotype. CDR3 nucleotide sequence: TGCAGTGCTAGTAAGGGACTAGCGGGACGGCAGAACGAGCAGTACTTC. Translation gives CSASKGLAGRQNEQYF. The chain recombines TRBV20-1 with TRBJ2-7, with 13 bases matching TRBD2. There are 16 residues in the CDR3. The V gene end was trimmed by 3 bases and the J gene end by 5 bases; junction bases not matched to a gene: 10. Germline loops: CDR1 DFQATT, CDR2 SNEGSKA (reference sequence).

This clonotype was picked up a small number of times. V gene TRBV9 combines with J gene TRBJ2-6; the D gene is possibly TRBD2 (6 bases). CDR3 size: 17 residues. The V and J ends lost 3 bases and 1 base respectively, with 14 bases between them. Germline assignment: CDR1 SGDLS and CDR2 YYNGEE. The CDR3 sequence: CASSGSGLPSGANVLTF. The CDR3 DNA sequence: TGTGCCAGCAGCGGTAGCGGTTTACCTTCTGGGGCCAACGTCCTGACTTTC.

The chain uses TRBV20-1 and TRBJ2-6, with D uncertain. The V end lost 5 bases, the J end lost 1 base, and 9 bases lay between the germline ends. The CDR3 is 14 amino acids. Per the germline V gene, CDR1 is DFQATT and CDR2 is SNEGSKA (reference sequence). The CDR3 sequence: CSAPTLSGANVLTF. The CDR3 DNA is TGCAGTGCTCCGACTTTGTCTGGGGCCAACGTCCTGACTTTC.

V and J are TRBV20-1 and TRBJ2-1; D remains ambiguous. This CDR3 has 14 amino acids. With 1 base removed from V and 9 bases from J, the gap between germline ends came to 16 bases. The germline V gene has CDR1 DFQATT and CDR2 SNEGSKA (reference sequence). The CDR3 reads CSARALGVVGEQFF. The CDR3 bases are TGCAGTGCTAGAGCCCTGGGTGTCGTCGGTGAGCAGTTCTTC.

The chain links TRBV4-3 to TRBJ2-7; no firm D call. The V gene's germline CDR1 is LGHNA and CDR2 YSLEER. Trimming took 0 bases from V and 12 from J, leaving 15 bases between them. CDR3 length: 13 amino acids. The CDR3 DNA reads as TGCGCCAGCAGCCAAGATCCGAACAGCCGCCGGTACTTC. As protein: CASSQDPNSRRYF.

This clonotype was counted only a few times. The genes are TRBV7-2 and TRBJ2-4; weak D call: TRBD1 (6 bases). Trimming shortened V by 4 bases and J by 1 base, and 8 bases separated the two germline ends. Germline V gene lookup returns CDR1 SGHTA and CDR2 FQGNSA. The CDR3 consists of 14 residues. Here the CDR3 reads CASSYDRAKNIQYF. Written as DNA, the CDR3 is TGTGCCAGCAGCTACGACAGGGCCAAAAACATTCAGTACTTC.

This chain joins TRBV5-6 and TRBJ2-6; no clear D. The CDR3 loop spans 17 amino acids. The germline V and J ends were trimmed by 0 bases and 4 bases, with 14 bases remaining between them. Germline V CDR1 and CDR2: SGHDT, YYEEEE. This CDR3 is CASSLAAGPGGANVLTF. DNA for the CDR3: TGTGCCAGCAGCTTGGCGGCAGGTCCAGGAGGGGCCAACGTCCTGACTTTC.